The 15 T cell receptor beta chains reported below all come from one sample, sequenced in a study of T cell repertoires in cytomegalovirus infection. TCRdb processed the reads anew with MiXCR; each CDR3 protein has one entry. Of under 200,000 distinct CDR3 sequences in the sample, roughly 9% were seen once. Sequences were obtained from PBMCs. The origin of the receptors is a human donor in good health (CMV status not recorded). Some clones in this sample may be carry-over from other donors' samples.

Ten or more counts support this clonotype. CDR3 nucleotides: TGTGCCAGCAGCTCCACAGGGGGAAATACGCAGTATTTT. It codes for CASSSTGGNTQYF. The rearrangement uses TRBV7-2 and TRBJ2-3, with TRBD1 matching 8 bases. The germline CDR1 and CDR2 sequences are SGHTA and FQGNSA. V lost 4 bases and J lost 7; bases outside the gene matches: 4. The CDR3 extends over 13 amino acids.

This clonotype has a count of ten or more. V is TRBV6-2 or TRBV6-3 and J is TRBJ1-1, with a tentative D call TRBD1 (5 bases). The CDR3 is made up of 13 amino acids. Per germline, CDR1 MNHEY and CDR2 SVGEGT. Trimming stripped 7 bases from V and 6 bases from J, with 15 bases between. In DNA, the CDR3 is TGTGCCAGCATTAAAGCGGGACCCCCTGAAGCTTTCTTT. It codes for CASIKAGPPEAFF.

Ten or more counts support this clonotype. The chain combines TRBV28 with TRBJ2-7; a possible D gene is TRBD2 (5 bases). This CDR3 region has 14 residues. V was trimmed by 7 bases and J by 0 bases, leaving 13 bases between them. Germline CDR1 MDHEN, CDR2 SYDVKM. The CDR3, as DNA: TGTGCCAGCATTCCAGCGGCTAGCTCCTACGAGCAGTACTTC. As protein: CASIPAASSYEQYF. Complete variable domain (other parts from reference TRBV28 and TRBJ2-7): DVKVTQSSRYLVKRTGEKVFLECVQDMDHENMFWYRQDPGLGLRLIYFSYDVKMKEKGDIPEGYSVSREKKERFSLILESASTNQTSMYLCASIPAASSYEQYFGPGTRLTVT.

This clonotype was observed a handful of times. This chain connects TRBV20-1 to TRBJ1-2; 9 bases are shared with TRBD1. The junction had 6 bases not matched to a gene; V was cut back by 0 bases and J by 4 bases. The germline CDR1 and CDR2 sequences are DFQATT and SNEGSKA (reference sequence). The CDR3 covers 15 residues. The CDR3 region has the DNA TGCAGTGCTAGAGATATGGGACAGGGAGTCTATGGCTACACCTTC. Translated, it gives CSARDMGQGVYGYTF.

This clonotype was picked up many times. The chain links TRBV7-3 to TRBJ1-6, with D perhaps matching TRBD1 (5 bases). CDR1 SGHTA and CDR2 FQGTGA come from the germline V gene. CDR3 length: 14 amino acids. V was pared by 5 bases and J by 7 bases, with 12 bases between. The CDR3 protein is CASSAQGYNSPLHF. CDR3 sequence (DNA): TGTGCCAGCAGCGCTCAGGGCTACAATTCACCCCTCCACTTT.

This clonotype was seen more than once but under ten times. V usage is TRBV5-1 and J usage is TRBJ1-5; D remains ambiguous. CDR1 SGHRS and CDR2 YFSETQ come from the germline V gene. The CDR3 extends over 13 amino acids. Trimming left V 0 bases short and J 10 bases short, with 11 bases between. CDR3 bases: TGCGCCAGCAGCTTGGGGCCGAATCGACCCCAGCATTTT. This encodes CASSLGPNRPQHF. Complete variable domain (other parts from reference TRBV5-1 and TRBJ1-5): KAGVTQTPRYLIKTRGQQVTLSCSPISGHRSVSWYQQTPGQGLQFLFEYFSETQRNKGNFPGRFSGRQFSNSRSEMNVSTLELGDSALYLCASSLGPNRPQHFGDGTRLSIL.

This clonotype was recorded many times. The chain employs TRBV7-2 and TRBJ2-5; perhaps TRBD2 as D (6 bases). Trimming removed 3 bases from V and 6 bases from J, with 8 bases in between. In germline, CDR1 is SGHTA, CDR2 FQGNSA. The CDR3 is 12 residues long. The CDR3 protein is CASSFGGKTQYF. The CDR3 DNA sequence: TGTGCCAGCAGCTTTGGGGGGAAGACCCAGTACTTC.

This clonotype was detected only a few times. This chain joins TRBV23-1 and TRBJ2-1; D possibly corresponds to TRBD2 (5 bases). TRBV23-1 is recorded as an ORF, its role being uncertain. The CDR3 sequence is 17 residues long. The ends were cut back, 2 bases at V and 2 bases at J, with 16 bases in the middle. The CDR3 sequence: CASSQLPRAGAYNEQFF. In DNA form, the CDR3 reads TGCGCCAGCAGTCAACTACCGAGGGCGGGTGCCTACAATGAGCAGTTCTTC.

V and J are TRBV20-1 and TRBJ2-7; 9 bases align to TRBD1. There are 15 residues in the CDR3. Looked up from germline, CDR1 is DFQATT and CDR2 is SNEGSKA (reference sequence). The J segment lost 2 bases and the V segment lost 2 bases, leaving 7 bases of the junction unmatched. The CDR3 sequence: CSARPRRTGAYEQYF. CDR3 DNA: TGCAGTGCTAGACCCCGTCGGACAGGGGCCTACGAGCAGTACTTC.

This clonotype was counted ten times or more. The chain has TRBV7-9 and TRBJ2-1; a weak D match, TRBD2 (6 bases). Germline assignment: CDR1 SEHNR and CDR2 FQNEAQ (reference sequence). The germline V and J ends were trimmed by 8 bases and 7 bases, with 24 bases remaining between them. CDR3 length equals 16 residues. Written as DNA, the CDR3 is TGTGCCAGCTTACTAGGAGGGAGATCCCGCCAAAATGAGCAGTTCTTC. It codes for CASLLGGRSRQNEQFF.

At least ten counts were recorded for this clonotype. This chain connects TRBV6-2 or TRBV6-3 to TRBJ2-1; 7 bases fit TRBD2. The CDR3 is made up of 15 amino acids. The J segment lost 3 bases and the V segment lost 8 bases, leaving 10 bases of the junction unmatched. CDR1 is MNHEY and CDR2 is SVGEGT in the germline V gene. The CDR3 region has the DNA TGTGCCAGCTTTTCGGCGGGGGATATCTACAATGAGCAGTTCTTC. It encodes CASFSAGDIYNEQFF.

In its sample, this clonotype was seen many times. The chain joins TRBV7-2 to TRBJ1-5; a weak D match, TRBD1 (6 bases). V lost 0 bases and J 2 bases, leaving 11 bases between the germline ends. The CDR3 is 16 amino acids. Per the germline V gene, CDR1 is SGHTA and CDR2 is FQGNSA. The chain's CDR3 is CASSLAGGVRNQPQHF. DNA for the CDR3: TGTGCCAGCAGCTTAGCAGGGGGGGTCCGCAATCAGCCCCAGCATTTT.

V gene TRBV6-2 or TRBV6-3 combines with J gene TRBJ1-1; D remains unclear. This CDR3 has 11 residues. Trimming cost V 6 bases and J 6 bases, with 8 bases left between them. CDR1 is MNHEY, CDR2 SVGEGT, per germline. CDR3 protein: CASRDDPEAFF. The CDR3 DNA reads TGTGCCAGCAGAGACGACCCTGAAGCTTTCTTT.

This clonotype was observed many times. The chain employs TRBV20-1 and TRBJ2-7; D ambiguous. CDR3 length: 12 residues. V lost 3 bases, J lost 5 bases, and 11 bases lay in between. Germline CDR1 DFQATT, CDR2 SNEGSKA (reference sequence). The CDR3 nucleotides are TGCAGTGCTAGCCGGCGGCTAGACGAGCAGTACTTC. It translates to CSASRRLDEQYF.

This clonotype was seen a handful of times. The chain is built from TRBV12-5 and TRBJ2-5; tentative D call: TRBD2 (5 bases). The germline V gene has CDR1 LGHNT and CDR2 FRNRAP. The CDR3 consists of 13 residues. The V end was cut by 8 bases, the J end by 2 bases, with 12 bases between. In nucleotides, the CDR3 is TGTGCTAGTTCCCCGGACTTACAAGAGACCCAGTACTTC. Translation gives CASSPDLQETQYF.